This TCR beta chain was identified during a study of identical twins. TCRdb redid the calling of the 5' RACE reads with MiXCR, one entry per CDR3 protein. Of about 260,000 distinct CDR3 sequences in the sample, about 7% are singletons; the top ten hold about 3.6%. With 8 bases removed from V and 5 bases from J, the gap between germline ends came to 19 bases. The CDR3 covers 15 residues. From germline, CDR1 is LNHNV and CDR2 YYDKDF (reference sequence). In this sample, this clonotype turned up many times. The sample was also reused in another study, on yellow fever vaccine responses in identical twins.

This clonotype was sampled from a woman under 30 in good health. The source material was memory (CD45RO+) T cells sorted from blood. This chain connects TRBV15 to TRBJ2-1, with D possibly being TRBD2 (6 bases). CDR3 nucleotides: TGTGCCACCTGGGGTCGGGAACTAGCAGACAATGAGCAGTTCTTC. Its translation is CATWGRELADNEQFF.